This T cell receptor beta chain was retrieved from a study of response to subunit inactivated influenza vaccine. V gave up 6 bases and J gave up 1 base, with 15 bases separating them. CDR1 and CDR2 from the germline V gene are ENHRY and SYGVKD. The CDR3 is made up of 15 amino acids. TCRdb ran MiXCR on the RT-PCR reads and lists one entry per CDR3 protein. The top ten clones hold 9.5% to 15% of a sample with 500,000 or so distinct CDR3 sequences, over 9.5% of them seen once. This clonotype was counted at least ten times. The receptor's source is a man aged 50 to 60 who received an inactivated influenza vaccine. The material sequenced was PBMCs from blood, taken more than 35 days after vaccination. The genes are TRBV10-3 and TRBJ1-1, with D possibly TRBD1 on 5 matching bases. The CDR3 protein is CAISGGLGSNTEAFF. CDR3 coding DNA: TGTGCCATCAGCGGGGGATTGGGATCGAACACTGAAGCTTTCTTT.